These T cell receptor beta chains were read from a single sample in a study of cytomegalovirus exposure and HLA in healthy donors. Generated by immunoSEQ multiplex PCR, the TCRdb table keeps only in-frame clones and is missing some. The sample yields 75,000 to 100,000 clones, around 80% seen once. The sequenced sample consisted of PBMCs. All receptors derive from a young man in good health and CMV-seropositive. Both conserved end residues are part of each CDR3. A D gene is named only where the DNA matches it firmly. Not every row has a clone size; where given, it reads once, few, many or a size class.

D | J | size | V | CDR3 | DNA
- | TRBJ1-2 | once | TRBV27 | CASSPSAGLGYTF | TGTGCCAGCAGTCCGTCGGCAGGGCTCGGCTACACCTTC
TRBD2 | TRBJ2-7 | - | TRBV11-2 | CASSFPLTSGGSYEQYF | TGTGCCAGCAGCTTCCCCCTGACTAGCGGGGGCTCCTACGAGCAGTACTTC
- | TRBJ2-7 | few | TRBV5-1 | CASSSPPSYEQYF | TGCGCCAGCAGCTCCCCCCCCTCCTACGAGCAGTACTTC
- | TRBJ2-7 | - | TRBV4-1 | CASSQGGQGLNEQYF | TGCGCCAGCAGCCAAGGTGGTCAGGGGCTCAACGAGCAGTACTTC
TRBD2 | TRBJ2-1 | - | TRBV6-1 | CASTPLAGSGNEQFF | TGTGCCAGCACCCCGCTAGCGGGGAGCGGCAATGAGCAGTTCTTC
- | TRBJ2-1 | few | TRBV4-1 | CASSLVASEQFF | TGCGCCAGCAGCTTGGTGGCCAGTGAGCAGTTCTTC
- | TRBJ1-4 | - | TRBV5-1 | CASNLLPRQATNEKLFF | TGCGCCAGCAACTTACTACCCCGACAGGCAACTAATGAAAAACTGTTTTTT
TRBD1 | TRBJ2-6 | - | TRBV19 | CASRETGLFSGANVLTF | TGTGCCAGTAGGGAGACAGGGCTCTTCTCTGGGGCCAACGTCCTGACTTTC
TRBD1 | TRBJ1-2 | - | TRBV6-6 | CASSATTGGDYGYTF | TGTGCCAGCAGTGCCACGACAGGGGGCGACTATGGCTACACCTTC
TRBD2 | TRBJ2-7 | - | TRBV6-4 | CASIENRVALAGASYEQYF | TGTGCCAGCATTGAGAACAGGGTGGCCTTAGCGGGGGCCTCCTACGAGCAGTACTTC
- | TRBJ2-1 | - | TRBV13 | CASSPRGLGPHNEQFF | TGTGCCAGCAGCCCCCGGGGATTAGGCCCCCACAATGAGCAGTTCTTC
TRBD2 | TRBJ2-3 | few | TRBV7-6 | CASSLGQWTRSPDTQYF | TGTGCCAGCAGCTTAGGTCAATGGACTAGGTCCCCAGATACGCAGTATTTT
TRBD1 | TRBJ1-5 | - | TRBV2 | CASSEFQGGGNQPQHF | TGTGCCAGCAGTGAGTTTCAGGGGGGAGGCAATCAGCCCCAGCATTTT
TRBD2 | TRBJ2-1 | - | TRBV5-4 | CASSLGLAGQFF | TGTGCCAGCAGCTTGGGACTAGCGGGGCAGTTCTTC
TRBD2 | TRBJ2-3 | - | TRBV4-1 | CASSQGTSVTDTQYF | TGCGCCAGCAGCCAAGGGACTAGCGTCACAGATACGCAGTATTTT
TRBD2 | TRBJ2-5 | - | TRBV10-1 | CASSDIAGDVMETQYF | TGCGCCAGCAGTGACATAGCGGGGGACGTGATGGAGACCCAGTACTTC
TRBD1 | TRBJ1-4 | - | TRBV4-1 | CASSHQGQGGNEKLFF | TGCGCCAGCAGCCACCAAGGACAGGGGGGAAATGAAAAACTGTTTTTT
- | TRBJ2-7 | few | TRBV6-5 | CASSSGLSSYEQYF | TGTGCCAGCAGCTCGGGTCTCAGCTCCTACGAGCAGTACTTC
TRBD1 | TRBJ1-1 | - | TRBV7-9 | CASTRLSEQGYTEAFF | TGTGCCAGCACCCGGCTATCGGAACAGGGGTACACTGAAGCTTTCTTT
- | TRBJ2-3 | - | TRBV27 | CASSLSTLGTDTQYF | TGTGCCAGCAGTTTATCGACCCTAGGCACAGATACGCAGTATTTT
- | TRBJ2-3 | few | TRBV2 | CASSEIQISTDTQYF | TGTGCCAGCAGTGAGATTCAGATTTCCACAGATACGCAGTATTTT
- | TRBJ2-1 | - | TRBV5-1 | CASSLERTDDEQFF | TGCGCCAGCAGCTTGGAGAGGACAGATGATGAGCAGTTCTTC
- | TRBJ2-7 | - | TRBV19 | CASSTLLWTVNYEQYF | TGTGCCAGTAGTACTCTCCTATGGACAGTGAACTACGAGCAGTACTTC
- | TRBJ2-1 | - | TRBV6-5 | CASSYAGIGYNEQFF | TGTGCCAGCAGTTACGCGGGGATAGGGTACAATGAGCAGTTCTTC
TRBD2 | TRBJ2-3 | - | TRBV6-4 | CASSALAGGPTDTQYF | TGTGCCAGCAGTGCACTAGCGGGGGGGCCTACGGATACGCAGTATTTT
- | TRBJ1-1 | once | TRBV5-1 | CASRMEGPAFF | TGCGCCAGCAGAATGGAGGGGCCGGCTTTCTTT
- | TRBJ1-1 | - | TRBV29-1 | CSVVAGPAGYSEAFF | TGCAGCGTTGTTGCGGGGCCAGCAGGATATTCTGAAGCTTTCTTT
TRBD1 | TRBJ2-1 | - | TRBV11-3 | CASSLGTAYNEQFF | TGTGCCAGCAGCTTGGGGACAGCCTACAATGAGCAGTTCTTC
- | TRBJ2-7 | - | TRBV7-8 | CASSSSHPGDKPYEQYF | TGTGCCAGCAGCTCATCACACCCGGGGGATAAACCCTACGAGCAGTACTTC
TRBD2 | TRBJ2-1 | - | TRBV19 | CASSRTAGANEQFF | TGTGCCAGTAGTAGGACAGCGGGAGCAAATGAGCAGTTCTTC
TRBD2 | TRBJ2-1 | - | TRBV5-1 | CASSSGLAGNNEQFF | TGCGCCAGCAGCTCAGGACTAGCGGGGAACAATGAGCAGTTCTTC
- | TRBJ1-1 | - | TRBV29-1 | CSGETGLNTEAFF | TGCAGCGGAGAGACGGGATTGAACACTGAAGCTTTCTTT
- | TRBJ1-4 | - | TRBV10-2 | CASSEPYSGEKLFF | TGCGCCAGCAGTGAACCTTACAGTGGGGAAAAACTGTTTTTT
TRBD1 | TRBJ1-6 | - | TRBV30 | CAWLQGDGTYNSPLHF | TGTGCCTGGTTACAGGGGGATGGTACCTATAATTCACCCCTCCACTTT
TRBD1 | TRBJ1-2 | - | TRBV5-1 | CASSYTQGAYGYTF | TGCGCCAGCAGCTATACTCAGGGGGCCTATGGCTACACCTTC
TRBD1 | TRBJ2-3 | few | TRBV7-2 | CASSPAGTGRGDTQYF | TGTGCCAGCAGCCCCGCCGGGACAGGAAGAGGAGATACGCAGTATTTT
- | TRBJ1-6 | - | TRBV5-8 | CASSRDTLGNSPLHF | TGTGCCAGCAGCCGGGACACGCTTGGTAATTCACCCCTCCACTTT
- | TRBJ2-3 | once | TRBV21-1 | CASSNPITQYF | TGTGCCAGCAGCAACCCTATTACGCAGTATTTT
- | TRBJ2-1 | - | TRBV5-1 | CASSFLRLDEQFF | TGCGCCAGCAGCTTCCTCCGGTTGGATGAGCAGTTCTTC
- | TRBJ2-2 | - | TRBV4-1 | CASLEGTNTGELFF | TGCGCCAGTCTCGAGGGCACAAACACCGGGGAGCTGTTTTTT
TRBD2 | TRBJ2-2 | - | TRBV19 | CASSISSGGNTGELFF | TGTGCCAGTAGTATTAGTAGCGGGGGGAACACCGGGGAGCTGTTTTTT
- | TRBJ2-3 | - | TRBV7-6 | CASSLGGQSDTQYF | TGTGCCAGCAGCTTAGGAGGACAGTCAGATACGCAGTATTTT
- | TRBJ1-2 | - | TRBV25-1 | CASTDKGRGYTF | TGTGCCAGCACCGACAAGGGGAGGGGCTACACCTTC
- | TRBJ2-5 | - | TRBV7-2 | CASQLQPGIQETQYF | TGTGCCAGCCAACTCCAACCAGGGATCCAAGAGACCCAGTACTTC
- | TRBJ1-2 | - | TRBV18 | CASSPGHNANYGYTF | TGTGCCAGCTCACCCGGACACAATGCTAACTATGGCTACACCTTC
- | TRBJ2-3 | - | TRBV19 | CASSILSGDTQYF | TGTGCCAGTAGTATACTGAGCGGGGATACGCAGTATTTT
TRBD1 | TRBJ1-5 | - | TRBV7-9 | CASGQGNQPQHF | TGTGCCAGCGGACAGGGAAATCAGCCCCAGCATTTT
- | TRBJ2-3 | - | TRBV28 | CASSTSEVSTTDTQYF | TGTGCCAGCAGTACGTCCGAGGTCTCAACCACAGATACGCAGTATTTT
TRBD1 | TRBJ1-6 | - | TRBV7-9 | CASSLQGARSPLHF | TGTGCCAGCAGCTTACAGGGGGCTAGGTCACCCCTCCACTTT
- | TRBJ1-2 | - | TRBV6-1 | CASSEVVVRTNYGYTF | TGTGCCAGCAGTGAAGTAGTAGTGCGCACTAACTATGGCTACACCTTC
- | TRBJ2-6 | once | TRBV19 | CASIALARMSSGANVLTF | TGTGCCAGTATCGCCCTGGCCAGGATGAGCTCTGGGGCCAACGTCCTGACTTTC
- | TRBJ1-3 | - | TRBV9 | CASNQGSGNTIYF | TGTGCCAGCAACCAGGGTTCTGGAAACACCATATATTTT
- | TRBJ1-4 | - | TRBV27 | CASSSSGSPNEKLFF | TGTGCCAGCAGTTCCTCGGGGAGCCCTAATGAAAAACTGTTTTTT